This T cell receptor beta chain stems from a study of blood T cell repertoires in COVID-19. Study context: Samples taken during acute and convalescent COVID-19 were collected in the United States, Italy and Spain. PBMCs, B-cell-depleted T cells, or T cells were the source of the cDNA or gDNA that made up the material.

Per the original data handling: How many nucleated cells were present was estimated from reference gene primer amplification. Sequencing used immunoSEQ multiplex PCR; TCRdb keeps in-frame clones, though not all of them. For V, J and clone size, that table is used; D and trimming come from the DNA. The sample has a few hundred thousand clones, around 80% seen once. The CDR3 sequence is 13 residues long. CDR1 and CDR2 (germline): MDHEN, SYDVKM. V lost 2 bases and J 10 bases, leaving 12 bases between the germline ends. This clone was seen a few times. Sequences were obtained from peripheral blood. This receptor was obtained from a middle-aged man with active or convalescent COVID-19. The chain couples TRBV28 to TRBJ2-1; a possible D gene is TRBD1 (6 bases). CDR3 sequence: CASSLTGLGEQFF. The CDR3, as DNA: TGTGCCAGCAGTTTAACAGGGCTGGGGGAGCAGTTCTTC.